This TCR beta chain came from a study of siplizumab effects on memory and regulatory T cells. General study results and limits: Proliferating Tregs from siplizumab cultures lacked functional confirmation of suppression.

To note about this clone: Its specificity is unknown.

Libraries were prepared by immunoSEQ multiplex PCR; TCRdb keeps only in-frame clonotypes and omits some of them. The data show about 100,000 clones, with roughly 94% seen just once and over 0.55% held by the top ten. With V trimmed by 3 bases and J by 7 bases, 1 base remained unmatched. The CDR3 contains 13 residues. Germline V gene lookup returns CDR1 ENHRY and CDR2 SYGVKD. This sequence joins TRBV10-3 and TRBJ1-5; 9 bases align to TRBD1. The sequence was collected from a human donor in good health. The sequenced sample was Tregs sorted from blood. As DNA, the CDR3 is TGTGCCATCAGTGAAGACAGGGGGCAGCCCCAGCATTTT. Translation gives CAISEDRGQPQHF.